This T cell receptor (beta chain) was identified in a study of T cell clonotyping in hematopoietic cell transplantation. Study results and limitations: Few recipient clonotypes overlapped donors; over 95% were de novo at given depth. No sorting was done, leaving CD4 and CD8 contributions mixed. Recipient TCR diversity dropped after transplant; expanded clonotypes rose from day 30 to 180. Higher Inverse Simpson Index values in graft donor and pretransplant recipient predicted broader posttransplant TCR diversity.

Germline V CDR1 and CDR2: SGHTA, FQGTGA. The CDR3 has 16 residues. The V and J ends lost 1 base and 2 bases respectively, with 12 bases between them. Assay used: immunoSEQ multiplex PCR; TCRdb lists only in-frame clones, some missing. The profile shows 69,000 or so clones, approximately 94% of them singletons. As regards this clone: Its target is unknown.

The sample consisted of peripheral blood mononuclear cells. The origin of this receptor is a man in his fifties in good health. Some clones in this sample may be carry-over from other donors' samples. The chain uses TRBV7-3 and TRBJ2-1; D remains unclear. CDR3 nucleotides: TGTGCCAGCAGCTTAATTGGGGTAGGGACCTACAATGAGCAGTTCTTC. Translation: CASSLIGVGTYNEQFF. Combining the CDR3 with reference TRBV7-3 and TRBJ2-1 gives the whole variable domain GAGVSQTPSNKVTEKGKYVELRCDPISGHTALYWYRQSLGQGPEFLIYFQGTGAADDSGLPNDRFFAVRPEGSVSTLKIQRTERGDSAVYLCASSLIGVGTYNEQFFGPGTRLTVL.